Listed below are T cell receptor beta chains from one sample, sequenced in a study of vaccination effects on CD4 cells after COVID-19. These receptors' targets are unknown. Method: immunoSEQ multiplex PCR; TCRdb's copy keeps in-frame clones and lacks some. The data show tens of thousands of clones, with around 69% seen just once and 15% held by the top ten. Material: CD4+ T cells from PBMCs cultured without peptide, obtained after COVID-19 vaccination. Receptors were obtained from a human donor who received a COVID-19 vaccine. The CDR3 runs from the conserved cysteine through the conserved F or W. The D gene is left open where the match is weak. Rows may omit the clone size; those that give it use once, few, many or a size class.

D	V	size	J	CDR3	DNA
TRBD2	TRBV5-1	once	TRBJ2-7	CASSLAGGLSSYEQYF	TGCGCCAGCAGCTTGGCGGGGGGGCTTAGCTCCTACGAGCAGTACTTC
NA	TRBV4-1	NA	TRBJ1-5	CASSQEKGTVNQPQHF	TGCGCCAGCAGCCAAGAAAAGGGGACGGTCAATCAGCCCCAGCATTTT
NA	TRBV5-1	few	TRBJ1-1	CASSLARGGTEAFF	TGCGCCAGCAGCTTGGCAAGGGGCGGCACTGAAGCTTTCTTT
NA	TRBV3-1/TRBV3-2	NA	TRBJ2-6	CASSPRPPGGDSGANVLTF	TGTGCCAGCAGCCCACGTCCCCCAGGCGGGGACTCTGGGGCCAACGTCCTGACTTTC
NA	TRBV5-1	few	TRBJ1-2	CASSPTVGGDGGYTF	TGCGCCAGCAGCCCAACAGTAGGGGGAGATGGTGGCTACACCTTC
TRBD1	TRBV7-2	NA	TRBJ1-3	CASSSGQGGNTIYF	TGTGCCAGCAGCTCCGGACAGGGGGGGAACACCATATATTTT
TRBD1	TRBV28	NA	TRBJ1-5	CASSLGLDRRSQPQHF	TGTGCCAGCAGTTTAGGTTTGGACAGGCGGTCTCAGCCCCAGCATTTT
TRBD1	TRBV6-6	medium-sized	TRBJ1-6	CASSSGQGGSPLHF	TGTGCCAGCAGTTCCGGACAGGGAGGGTCACCCCTCCACTTT
NA	TRBV16	NA	TRBJ1-5	CASSPGVSNQPQHF	TGTGCCAGCAGCCCGGGAGTTAGCAATCAGCCCCAGCATTTT
NA	TRBV12-3/TRBV12-4	NA	TRBJ1-4	CASSLGSNEKLFF	TGTGCCAGCAGTTTGGGGTCTAATGAAAAACTGTTTTTT
NA	TRBV14	NA	TRBJ1-2	CASSQGPTYGYTF	TGTGCCAGCAGCCAAGGACCGACCTATGGCTACACCTTC
NA	TRBV9	few	TRBJ1-3	CASSAPPGDMSGNTIYF	TGTGCCAGCAGCGCACCCCCAGGGGATATGTCTGGAAACACCATATATTTT
TRBD2	TRBV5-8	NA	TRBJ2-5	CASSLGLAANQETQYF	TGTGCCAGCAGCTTGGGGCTAGCGGCAAACCAAGAGACCCAGTACTTC
NA	TRBV29-1	NA	TRBJ2-4	CSAEREVKNIQYF	TGCAGCGCCGAGAGGGAGGTCAAAAACATTCAGTACTTC
TRBD2	TRBV11-3	few	TRBJ2-1	CASSFSGGPYNEQFF	TGTGCCAGCAGCTTCAGCGGGGGCCCCTACAATGAGCAGTTCTTC
NA	TRBV4-3	NA	TRBJ1-2	CASSQRPSYGYTF	TGCGCCAGCAGCCAAAGACCCTCCTATGGCTACACCTTC
NA	TRBV6-5	few	TRBJ1-5	CASSYRDNQPQHF	TGTGCCAGCAGTTACCGTGACAATCAGCCCCAGCATTTT
NA	TRBV19	NA	TRBJ1-5	CASSMSGSSSNQPQHF	TGTGCCAGTAGTATGTCTGGGTCTTCTAGCAATCAGCCCCAGCATTTT
TRBD2	TRBV9	NA	TRBJ2-5	CASSPEGLAGETQYF	TGTGCCAGCAGCCCAGAAGGACTAGCCGGCGAGACCCAGTACTTC
NA	TRBV12-3/TRBV12-4	NA	TRBJ2-7	CASSFGQTEQYF	TGTGCCAGCAGTTTTGGACAGACCGAGCAGTACTTC
NA	TRBV3-1/TRBV3-2	NA	TRBJ1-1	CASSLGNTEAFF	TGTGCCAGCAGCCTAGGGAACACTGAAGCTTTCTTT
NA	TRBV3-1/TRBV3-2	NA	TRBJ1-5	CASSGGHSNQPQHF	TGTGCCAGCAGCGGAGGACATAGCAATCAGCCCCAGCATTTT
TRBD2	TRBV2	few	TRBJ2-7	CASSGLAGVYEQYF	TGTGCCAGCAGTGGGCTAGCGGGAGTCTACGAGCAGTACTTC
NA	TRBV21-1	NA	TRBJ1-4	CASPGQGDEKLFF	TGTGCCAGCCCGGGACAGGGGGATGAAAAACTGTTTTTT
NA	TRBV7-9	few	TRBJ2-7	CASSLRMTGEQYF	TGTGCCAGCAGCTTACGGATGACTGGGGAGCAGTACTTC
TRBD2	TRBV6-6	NA	TRBJ2-3	CASSRASGGDSTDTQYF	TGTGCCAGCAGTCGGGCCAGTGGGGGGGACAGCACAGATACGCAGTATTTT
NA	TRBV7-3	NA	TRBJ1-1	CASSSDRNTEAFF	TGTGCCAGCAGCAGTGACAGAAACACTGAAGCTTTCTTT
NA	TRBV19	NA	TRBJ1-2	CASSSPRARLNYGYTF	TGTGCCAGTAGTTCACCCCGGGCCAGGCTAAACTATGGCTACACCTTC
TRBD1	TRBV3-1/TRBV3-2	NA	TRBJ2-5	CASSQFEGAAETQYF	TGTGCCAGCAGCCAATTCGAGGGGGCGGCGGAGACCCAGTACTTC
NA	TRBV10-3	NA	TRBJ1-5	CAISESRPQHF	TGTGCCATCAGTGAGTCACGGCCCCAGCATTTT
NA	TRBV2	NA	TRBJ1-1	CASSEKQGNTEAFF	TGTGCCAGCAGTGAGAAACAGGGGAACACTGAAGCTTTCTTT
TRBD1	TRBV6-5	NA	TRBJ1-1	CASRFRDREAFF	TGTGCCAGCAGGTTCCGGGACAGGGAAGCTTTCTTT
NA	TRBV6-2/TRBV6-3	NA	TRBJ2-7	CASSYGGRRSSYEQYF	TGTGCCAGCAGTTACGGGGGACGCCGAAGCTCCTACGAGCAGTACTTC
TRBD1	TRBV3-1/TRBV3-2	NA	TRBJ1-2	CASSQPGQGASYTF	TGTGCCAGCAGCCAACCGGGACAGGGAGCGAGCTACACCTTC
NA	TRBV30	NA	TRBJ1-1	CAWSVLGGTEAFF	TGTGCCTGGAGTGTACTGGGGGGTACTGAAGCTTTCTTT
NA	TRBV19	NA	TRBJ1-4	CASSSGPDEKLFF	TGTGCCAGTAGCTCTGGACCTGATGAAAAACTGTTTTTT
TRBD2	TRBV7-9	NA	TRBJ2-1	CASSLATGTSIDDEQFF	TGTGCCAGCAGCTTAGCGACCGGGACTAGTATAGACGATGAGCAGTTCTTC